This T cell receptor beta chain was identified in a study of OX40 agonist ivuxolimab in advanced cancers. Study summary: The group had a mean age of roughly 56 years, ranged from roughly 23 to 79, and was 80% to 85% male. Previous treatment with anti-PD-1, anti-PD-L1 or anti-CTLA-4 therapy was allowed; roughly 40% had received some. Study-level results: Among the lowest levels of clonal expansion were found in partial responders at 0.1-3.0 mg/kg.

TCRdb's copy holds only in-frame clones and misses some; the assay was immunoSEQ multiplex PCR. The profile covers some 140,000 clones, with roughly nine tenths appearing a single time and approximately 0.99% taken by the ten largest. A history of autoimmune disease or systemic immunosuppression excluded patients. This clone was picked up one time. The antigen is unknown. Sample: CD4+ or CD8+ T cells sorted from blood, taken in a trial of the OX40 agonist ivuxolimab. The clonotype originates from an adult with an advanced solid tumor such as melanoma, head and neck, liver or kidney cancer.

CDR3 region: CASSILTGGVYEQYF. The CDR3, as DNA: TGTGCCAGTAGTATTCTCACAGGGGGTGTCTACGAGCAGTACTTC. V and J are TRBV19 and TRBJ2-7, with 8 bases matching TRBD1. This CDR3 has 15 amino acids. V shed 3 bases and J 3 bases; nucleotides not matched to a gene: 7. Germline-derived CDR1 and CDR2 are LNHDA and SQIVND (reference sequence).